The 11 T cell receptor beta chains in this list originate from one sample, sequenced in a study of chemoradiotherapy in HPV16-positive cancers. Data came from immunoSEQ multiplex PCR; TCRdb stores just in-frame clones and leaves some out. The repertoire has about 19,000 clones, approximately 80% of them found once; the top ten carry 3.7%. The input for sequencing was blood, taken from a patient who underwent chemoradiotherapy. These receptors came from a human donor with HPV-associated anogenital cancer.

V gene TRBV5-6 combines with J gene TRBJ1-4; D perhaps matches TRBD1 (5 bases). Germline V gene data show CDR1 as SGHDT and CDR2 as YYEEEE. Trimming removed 3 bases from V and 5 bases from J, with 14 bases in between. The CDR3 runs to 15 residues. The CDR3 reads CASSWQGRANEKLFF. As DNA, the CDR3 is TGTGCCAGCAGCTGGCAGGGCAGGGCGAATGAAAAACTGTTTTTT.

The chain is built from TRBV29-1 and TRBJ1-4; 9 nucleotides line up with TRBD1. Per the germline V gene, CDR1 is SQVTM and CDR2 is ANQGSEA. This CDR3 comprises 14 residues. V lost 6 bases to trimming and J lost 7 bases; unmatched junction nucleotides: 9. As DNA, the CDR3 is TGCAGCGTGGGACAGGGAGGTGGTGGTGAAAAACTGTTTTTT. Translated, it gives CSVGQGGGGEKLFF.

V gene TRBV9 combines with J gene TRBJ2-7; D is unresolved. Trimming shortened V by 2 bases and J by 3 bases, and 9 bases separated the two germline ends. The V gene's germline CDR1 is SGDLS and CDR2 YYNGEE. The CDR3 totals 13 residues. The CDR3 nucleotides are TGTGCCAGCAGCGTTAGTGACGACTACGAGCAGTACTTC. As protein: CASSVSDDYEQYF.

The rearrangement links TRBV7-9 to TRBJ1-1; the D gene is possibly TRBD1 (6 bases). The length of the CDR3 is 14 residues. The V gene's germline CDR1 is SEHNR and CDR2 FQNEAQ (reference sequence). Trimming stripped 4 bases from V and 1 base from J, with 10 bases between. DNA for the CDR3: TGTGCCAGCAGCTCGTGGACAGAGAACACTGAAGCTTTCTTT. It translates to CASSSWTENTEAFF.

This sequence joins TRBV4-1 and TRBJ2-7; TRBD2 matches 8 bases. The V and J ends lost 0 bases and 3 bases, in that order; junction bases with no gene match: 4. The CDR3 has 15 residues. The germline CDR1 and CDR2 sequences are MGHRA and YSYEKL. The CDR3 region is CASSQDRAGDYEQYF. The CDR3 DNA follows: TGCGCCAGCAGCCAAGACAGAGCGGGGGACTACGAGCAGTACTTC.

This clone was counted once. The chain employs TRBV7-2 and TRBJ2-5; 10 positions match TRBD2. Trimming removed 5 bases from V and 5 bases from J; junction bases left unmatched: 8. Germline assignment: CDR1 SGHTA and CDR2 FQGNSA. This CDR3 is 15 amino acids long. The CDR3 reads CASSKGAGGPETQYF. The CDR3 DNA reads as TGTGCCAGCAGCAAGGGAGCGGGGGGGCCTGAGACCCAGTACTTC.

The J gene is TRBJ2-1, the V gene TRBV7-9; 10 bases are shared with TRBD2. There are 15 residues in the CDR3. Germline CDR1 is SEHNR and CDR2 is FQNEAQ (reference sequence). Trimming removed 10 bases from V and 3 bases from J; junction bases left unmatched: 9. CDR3 nucleotide sequence: TGTGCCACCGCGCTAGCGGGGGAGATCTACAATGAGCAGTTCTTC. It translates to CATALAGEIYNEQFF.

This chain uses TRBV27 with TRBJ2-1; 12 nucleotides align to TRBD2. Looked up from germline, CDR1 is MNHEY and CDR2 is SMNVEV (reference sequence). V gave up 7 bases and J gave up 8 bases; unmatched junction bases: 9. CDR3 length: 15 residues. The CDR3 region is CASILLAGGLYEQFF. Written as DNA, the CDR3 is TGTGCCAGCATTCTTCTAGCGGGGGGGCTCTATGAGCAGTTCTTC.

In DNA form, the CDR3 reads TGTGCCAGCTCTCACTCCCCGAGACTAGCGGGGGGCCGGGGCACAGATACGCAGTATTTT. Protein product: CASSHSPRLAGGRGTDTQYF. The J gene is TRBJ2-3, the V gene TRBV18; 13 bases are a match to TRBD2. The CDR3 sequence is 20 residues long. CDR1 KGHSH and CDR2 LQKENI come from the germline V gene. V was pared by 6 bases and J by 1 base, with 16 bases of the junction left unmatched.

The chain carries TRBV6-5 and TRBJ1-1; D unclear. CDR1 and CDR2 (germline): MNHEY, SVGAGI. CDR3 length: 14 amino acids. V gave up 2 bases and J gave up 0 bases, with 7 bases separating them. CDR3 residues: CASSYGQLNTEAFF. The CDR3 coding sequence is TGTGCCAGCAGTTACGGGCAGCTGAACACTGAAGCTTTCTTT.

The V and J genes are TRBV7-9 and TRBJ2-3, with 14 nucleotides matching TRBD2. Germline-derived CDR1 and CDR2 are SEHNR and FQNEAQ (reference sequence). V shed 5 bases and J 5 bases; nucleotides not matched to a gene: 6. The CDR3 has 16 residues. Written as DNA, the CDR3 is TGTGCCAGCAGCCCAGGGACTAGCGGGGGTGTAGATACGCAGTATTTT. Translation gives CASSPGTSGGVDTQYF.